A single sample is the source of the 5 T cell receptor beta chains below, sequenced in a study of blood T cell repertoires in COVID-19. Sequenced by immunoSEQ multiplex PCR; TCRdb stores in-frame clones only, minus some. The data contain 120,000 to 150,000 clones, roughly 79% of them seen just once; the ten biggest clones take up about 8%. Sequencing was performed on peripheral blood. The receptors come from a human donor with acute or convalescent COVID-19. The donor label of this sample is uncertain.

The chain joins TRBV12-5 to TRBJ1-5; D unresolved. The CDR3 is 15 amino acids. V dropped 0 bases and J dropped 4 bases, with 10 bases sitting between them. Germline CDR1 reads LGHNT; CDR2 reads FRNRAP. CDR3 nucleotides: TGTGCTAGTGGTTTGGTCGGACTGCTGAATCAGCCCCAGCATTTT. Translation: CASGLVGLLNQPQHF.

The rearrangement joins TRBV14 to TRBJ1-4; no clear D gene. The CDR3 has 16 amino acids. V was cut by 4 bases and J by 6 bases, with 18 bases left in between. Germline values: CDR1 SGHDN, CDR2 FVKESK. The CDR3 is CASSRRGIEADEKLFF. CDR3 DNA sequence: TGTGCCAGCAGCCGAAGAGGGATAGAAGCGGATGAAAAACTGTTTTTT.

The rearrangement links TRBV7-8 to TRBJ2-3; D ambiguous. The length of the CDR3 is 17 residues. V lost 5 bases, J lost 2 bases, and 20 bases lay in between. The germline V gene has CDR1 SGHVS and CDR2 FQNEAQ. The CDR3 here is CASSEKAGRTFTDTQYF. CDR3 DNA: TGTGCCAGCAGCGAGAAGGCTGGGCGAACCTTCACAGATACGCAGTATTTT.

This clone was seen more than once but under ten times. The chain employs TRBV28 and TRBJ2-4; weak D call: TRBD2 (6 bases). The V gene lost 4 bases and the J gene lost 5 bases, with 15 bases spanning the gap. This CDR3 region has 15 residues. Germline CDR1 and CDR2: MDHEN and SYDVKM. DNA for the CDR3: TGTGCCAGCAGTTCCAACCGGGGGTTTCAAAACATTCAGTACTTC. Translating it yields CASSSNRGFQNIQYF.

The chain links TRBV5-4 to TRBJ1-1; 7 nucleotides line up with TRBD1. Germline V lookup: CDR1 SGHNT, CDR2 YYREEE (reference sequence). The CDR3 spans 14 residues. V shed 0 bases, J shed 5 bases, and the junction held 4 bases outside the gene matches. CDR3 protein: CASSLEGARTEAFF. The CDR3 coding sequence is TGTGCCAGCAGCTTGGAGGGGGCGCGGACTGAAGCTTTCTTT. Together with reference TRBV5-4 and TRBJ1-1, the CDR3 gives the full variable domain: ETGVTQSPTHLIKTRGQQVTLRCSSQSGHNTVSWYQQALGQGPQFIFQYYREEENGRGNFPPRFSGLQFPNYSSELNVNALELDDSALYLCASSLEGARTEAFFGQGTRLTVV.